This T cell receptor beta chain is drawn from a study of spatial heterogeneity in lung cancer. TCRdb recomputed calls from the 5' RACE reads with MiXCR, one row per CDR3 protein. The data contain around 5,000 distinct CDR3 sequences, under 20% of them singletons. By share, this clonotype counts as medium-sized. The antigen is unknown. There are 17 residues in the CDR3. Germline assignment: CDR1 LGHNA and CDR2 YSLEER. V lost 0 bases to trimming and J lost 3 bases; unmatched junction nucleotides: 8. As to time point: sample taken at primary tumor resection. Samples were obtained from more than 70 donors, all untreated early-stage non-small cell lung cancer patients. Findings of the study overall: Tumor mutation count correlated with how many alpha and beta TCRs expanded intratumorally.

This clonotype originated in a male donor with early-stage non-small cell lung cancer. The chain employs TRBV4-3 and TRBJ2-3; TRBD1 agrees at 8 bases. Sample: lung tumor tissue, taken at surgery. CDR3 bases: TGCGCCAGCAGCCAAGAGGGTAGCGGACAGGGTACAGATACGCAGTATTTT. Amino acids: CASSQEGSGQGTDTQYF.